Reported below is one T cell receptor beta chain. This table comes from immunoSEQ multiplex PCR, and its TCRdb copy is limited to in-frame clones, with some not included. Counted here are about 180,000 clones, 80% to 85% occurring once; the ten biggest clones make up around 6.7%. The ends lost 1 base at V and 5 bases at J; junction bases unmatched: 4. This CDR3 comprises 15 residues. Per germline, CDR1 SGHTA and CDR2 FQGNSA. The sample originates from a study of blood T cell repertoires in COVID-19. About the study: T cells, B-cell-depleted T cells, or PBMCs supplied cDNA or gDNA.

The TCR was taken from a woman in her forties with COVID-19, enrolled during active disease. The specimen was peripheral blood. This chain joins TRBV7-2 and TRBJ2-2, with 7 bases lining up with TRBD1. Here the CDR3 reads CASSLGQGRTGELFF. The DNA for the CDR3 is TGTGCCAGCAGCTTAGGACAGGGAAGGACCGGGGAGCTGTTTTTT.